The 5 T cell receptor beta chains below all came from one sample that was sequenced in a study of Ad26.COV2.S vaccination and SARS-CoV-2 variants. Treatment of the sample: roughly 20 received Ad26.COV2.S at low or high dose, single or two shots; 5 received placebo; per-sample allocation not given. Samples analyzed were those drawn on day 63 after the first vaccine or placebo injection. TCRdb keeps only in-frame clones here, not all; method: immunoSEQ multiplex PCR. The top ten hold 6.4% of the sample, which has hundreds of thousands of clones, about 87% seen once. Sample: peripheral blood, taken in a trial of Ad26.COV2.S vaccine versus placebo. These receptor sequences come from a person between 18 and 65 years old who received the Ad26.COV2.S COVID-19 vaccine or a placebo.

The chain has TRBV5-5 and TRBJ1-5; D is unclear. CDR1 SGHKS and CDR2 YYEKEE come from the germline V gene (reference sequence). This CDR3 is built from 17 residues. V lost 4 bases and J lost 6, with 23 bases in between. CDR3 bases: TGTGCCAGCAGCCCGGCCGCGAGCCAGGCCCCACTTCAGCCCCAGCATTTT. Translation gives CASSPAASQAPLQPQHF.

This chain links TRBV18 with TRBJ2-2, with D possibly being TRBD1 (6 bases). CDR3 size: 14 residues. CDR1 KGHSH and CDR2 LQKENI come from the germline V gene. Trimming pared 3 bases from V and 5 bases from J, leaving 10 bases between. The CDR3 region is CASSPNRDTGELFF. CDR3 coding DNA: TGTGCCAGCTCACCTAACAGGGATACCGGGGAGCTGTTTTTT.

The gene calls are TRBV7-2 and TRBJ2-7; D is unclear. The V gene's germline CDR1 is SGHTA and CDR2 FQGNSA. This CDR3 region has 11 residues. With 3 bases removed from V and 0 bases from J, the gap between germline ends came to 0 bases. This CDR3 reads CASSFSYEQYF. The CDR3 DNA sequence: TGTGCCAGCAGCTTCTCCTACGAGCAGTACTTC.

V is TRBV7-6 and J is TRBJ2-1; D is possibly TRBD1 or TRBD2 (7 bases each). The germline V gene encodes CDR1 SGHVS and CDR2 FNYEAQ. The CDR3 runs to 20 residues. The V and J ends lost 5 bases and 5 bases respectively, with 31 bases between them. The CDR3 DNA is TGTGCCAGCAGCCCACGCTCAATGAGGGACAGCCGGGACTACCACAATGAGCAGTTCTTC. The encoded protein is CASSPRSMRDSRDYHNEQFF.

This clone was seen once. Within the sample, other DNA sequences also encode this same CDR3. The J gene is TRBJ1-1, the V gene TRBV5-1; 8 bases match TRBD1. The CDR3 consists of 14 residues. V gave up 3 bases and J gave up 2 bases; unmatched junction bases: 3. CDR1 is SGHRS and CDR2 is YFSETQ in the germline V gene. The CDR3 DNA reads TGCGCCAGCAGCTCAGGACAGGGAAACACTGAAGCTTTCTTT. It specifies CASSSGQGNTEAFF.